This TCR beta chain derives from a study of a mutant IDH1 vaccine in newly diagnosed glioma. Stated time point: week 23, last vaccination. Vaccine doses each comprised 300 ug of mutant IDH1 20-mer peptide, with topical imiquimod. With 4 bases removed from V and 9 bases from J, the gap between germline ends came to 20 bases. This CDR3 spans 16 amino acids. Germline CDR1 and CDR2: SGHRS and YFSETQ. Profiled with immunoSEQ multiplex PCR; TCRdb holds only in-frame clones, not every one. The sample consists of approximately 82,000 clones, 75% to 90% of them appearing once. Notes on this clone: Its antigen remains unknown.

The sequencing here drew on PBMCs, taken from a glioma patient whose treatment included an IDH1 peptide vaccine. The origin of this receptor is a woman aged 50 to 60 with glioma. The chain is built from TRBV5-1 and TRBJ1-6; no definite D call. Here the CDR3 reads CASSPYLLTPGSPLHF. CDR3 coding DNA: TGCGCCAGCAGCCCATACCTCCTGACTCCGGGTTCACCCCTCCACTTT. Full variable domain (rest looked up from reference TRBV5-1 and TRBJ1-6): KAGVTQTPRYLIKTRGQQVTLSCSPISGHRSVSWYQQTPGQGLQFLFEYFSETQRNKGNFPGRFSGRQFSNSRSEMNVSTLELGDSALYLCASSPYLLTPGSPLHFGNGTRLTVT.